A single sample is the source of the 20 T cell receptor beta chains below, sequenced in a study of shared clonotypes between healthy human individuals. Terminally differentiated effector memory CD45RA+ cells were left out of the naive CD8 fraction, which was CD45RO-negative and positively selected for CCR7. TCRdb keeps only in-frame clones here, not all; method: immunoSEQ multiplex PCR. The data contain about 2.2 million clones, 93% of them singletons. The sequencing input was naive CD8+ T cells from PBMCs. These receptor sequences come from a man younger than 30 in good health. Some clones in this sample may be carry-over from other donors' samples.

The rearrangement links TRBV10-1 to TRBJ2-7; 9 bases line up with TRBD1. The CDR3 totals 14 residues. V trimming: 5 bases; J trimming: 7 bases; junction bases outside the gene matches: 9. Germline CDR1 is WNHNN and CDR2 is SYGVQD (reference sequence). The CDR3 spells CASSNTGGAEEQYF. CDR3 bases: TGCGCCAGCAGTAACACAGGGGGCGCGGAGGAGCAGTACTTC.

The V and J genes are TRBV29-1 and TRBJ2-7; no definite D call. The CDR3 contains 13 residues. The V and J ends lost 4 bases and 2 bases respectively, with 12 bases between them. Looked up from germline, CDR1 is SQVTM and CDR2 is ANQGSEA. CDR3 bases: TGCAGCGTTGCGCAGGATTCTACCTACGAGCAGTACTTC. This sequence encodes CSVAQDSTYEQYF.

The chain combines TRBV9 with TRBJ1-1; D uncertain. The V gene lost 4 bases and the J gene lost 4 bases, with 11 bases spanning the gap. CDR3 length equals 13 residues. Germline values: CDR1 SGDLS, CDR2 YYNGEE. The CDR3 DNA sequence: TGTGCCAGCAGCCCCGCGAGCGTCACTGAAGCTTTCTTT. Translation gives CASSPASVTEAFF.

The CDR3 spells CASSLGVSEGEQYF. The CDR3 region has the DNA TGTGCCAGCAGCTTAGGTGTTAGCGAAGGCGAGCAGTACTTC. The chain employs TRBV13 and TRBJ2-7; TRBD2 is a possible D gene (5 bases). This CDR3 has 14 residues. Germline assignment: CDR1 PRHDT and CDR2 FYEKMQ (reference sequence). The V and J ends lost 0 bases and 6 bases respectively, with 12 bases between them.

The genes are TRBV7-2 and TRBJ2-3; D perhaps matches TRBD2 (6 bases). The CDR3 runs to 15 residues. V gave up 8 bases and J gave up 2 bases, with 17 bases separating them. Germline V lookup: CDR1 SGHTA, CDR2 FQGNSA. CDR3 protein: CASLGRWEATDTQYF. In DNA form, the CDR3 reads TGTGCCAGCTTAGGGAGGTGGGAAGCCACAGATACGCAGTATTTT. The entire variable domain, with the rest obtained from reference TRBV7-2 and TRBJ2-3, is as follows: GAGVSQSPSNKVTEKGKDVELRCDPISGHTALYWYRQSLGQGLEFLIYFQGNSAPDKSGLPSDRFSAERTGGSVSTLTIQRTQQEDSAVYLCASLGRWEATDTQYFGPGTRLTVL.

V usage is TRBV27 and J usage is TRBJ2-2, with D possibly matching TRBD1 (6 bases). The CDR3 consists of 16 residues. Germline V gene sequence: CDR1 MNHEY, CDR2 SMNVEV (reference sequence). V was cut by 4 bases and J by 1 base, with 13 bases left in between. The CDR3 DNA reads TGTGCCAGCAGTTCTACAGGGCACCTGAACACCGGGGAGCTGTTTTTT. It translates to CASSSTGHLNTGELFF.

This chain connects TRBV9 to TRBJ1-6; D call uncertain. Germline V gives CDR1 SGDLS, CDR2 YYNGEE. Trimming stripped 4 bases from V and 7 bases from J, with 15 bases between. CDR3 length equals 15 residues. The CDR3 protein is CASSPRPRRNSPLHF. Here the CDR3 DNA reads TGTGCCAGCAGCCCACGCCCCCGAAGGAATTCACCCCTCCACTTT.

The rearrangement links TRBV7-2 to TRBJ2-3; no clear D gene. Germline V gene lookup returns CDR1 SGHTA and CDR2 FQGNSA. V gave up 2 bases and J gave up 4 bases, with 13 bases separating them. CDR3 length: 15 amino acids. The CDR3 nucleotides are TGTGCCAGCAGCTTAAGGTTGTCCGCCCCAGATACGCAGTATTTT. Protein sequence: CASSLRLSAPDTQYF.

This chain links TRBV27 with TRBJ2-2, with a possible D match to TRBD1 (5 bases). Germline loops: CDR1 MNHEY, CDR2 SMNVEV (reference sequence). The CDR3 totals 16 residues. V was trimmed by 4 bases and J by 4 bases, leaving 16 bases between them. CDR3: CASSSDTYLGTGELFF. CDR3 DNA sequence: TGTGCCAGCAGTTCGGACACCTATCTTGGCACCGGGGAGCTGTTTTTT.

To note about this clone: The sample contains more than one DNA sequence encoding this CDR3. V and J are TRBV9 and TRBJ1-5; D uncertain. V lost 0 bases to trimming and J lost 4 bases, with 11 bases between them. Germline CDR1 SGDLS, CDR2 YYNGEE. The CDR3 contains 15 residues. The CDR3, as DNA: TGTGCCAGCAGCGTAGGGCAGGCCGTTAATCAGCCCCAGCATTTT. Translating it yields CASSVGQAVNQPQHF.

CDR3 nucleotide sequence: TGTGCCAGCAGCAAACCGGATCTAGGCGAAGCTTTCTTT. It codes for CASSKPDLGEAFF. The J gene is TRBJ1-1, the V gene TRBV21-1. TRBV21-1 is shown as a pseudogene. The length of the CDR3 is 13 residues.

V is TRBV27 and J is TRBJ1-5, with 7 positions matching TRBD1. Germline V gives CDR1 MNHEY, CDR2 SMNVEV (reference sequence). The CDR3 runs 14 residues. The V gene end was trimmed by 6 bases and the J gene end by 8 bases; junction bases not matched to a gene: 10. The DNA of the CDR3 is TGTGCCAGCAGCCCGACAGGGATGGGGAAGCCCCAGCATTTT. Amino acid sequence: CASSPTGMGKPQHF.

V usage is TRBV7-9 and J usage is TRBJ2-7; 9 nucleotides align to TRBD1. V lost 4 bases to trimming and J lost 5 bases; unmatched junction nucleotides: 6. The CDR3 is 14 residues long. Germline V lookup: CDR1 SEHNR, CDR2 FQNEAQ (reference sequence). DNA for the CDR3: TGTGCCAGCAGCTCCGGGACAGGGTCTCACGAGCAGTACTTC. Amino acids: CASSSGTGSHEQYF.

This sequence joins TRBV5-1 and TRBJ1-2; 7 nucleotides align to TRBD1. Unmatched junction bases numbered 5, after V lost 0 bases and J lost 6 bases. The CDR3 runs 14 residues. The germline V gene has CDR1 SGHRS and CDR2 YFSETQ. The CDR3 bases are TGCGCCAGCAGCTTGGGCAGGGGGTCCCATGGCTACACCTTC. Translated: CASSLGRGSHGYTF. Based on the CDR3 plus reference TRBV5-1 and TRBJ1-2, the full variable domain is KAGVTQTPRYLIKTRGQQVTLSCSPISGHRSVSWYQQTPGQGLQFLFEYFSETQRNKGNFPGRFSGRQFSNSRSEMNVSTLELGDSALYLCASSLGRGSHGYTFGSGTRLTVV.

V usage is TRBV2 and J usage is TRBJ1-3; a possible D gene is TRBD1 (5 bases). The CDR3 consists of 15 residues. Germline CDR1 SNHLY, CDR2 FYNNEI. Trimming left V 2 bases short and J 0 bases short, with 8 bases between. Here the CDR3 DNA reads TGTGCCAGCAGTGAAAGCAGGGCCTCTGGAAACACCATATATTTT. Amino acids: CASSESRASGNTIYF.

This rearrangement joins TRBV28 to TRBJ1-5, with 9 bases that match TRBD1. This CDR3 contains 16 residues. Looked up from germline, CDR1 is MDHEN and CDR2 is SYDVKM. V lost 2 bases to trimming and J lost 4 bases; unmatched junction nucleotides: 6. The CDR3 loop reads CASSLGTGTGNQPQHF. The CDR3, as DNA: TGTGCCAGCAGTTTAGGGACGGGGACAGGGAATCAGCCCCAGCATTTT.

The CDR3 sequence: CASSQNSGGGYTF. CDR3 nucleotide sequence: TGTGCCAGCAGCCAGAACTCGGGGGGTGGCTACACCTTC. This chain links TRBV4-2 with TRBJ1-2, with D possibly matching TRBD1 (5 bases). CDR3 size: 13 residues. Germline V gene sequence: CDR1 LGHNA, CDR2 YNFKEQ. The V end was cut by 3 bases, the J end by 7 bases, with 12 bases between.

This clone was detected a few times. The chain links TRBV19 to TRBJ1-1, with TRBD1 as a possible D gene (5 bases). Trimming removed 3 bases from V and 2 bases from J, with 10 bases in between. Germline CDR1 LNHDA, CDR2 SQIVND (reference sequence). This CDR3 is built from 14 residues. DNA for the CDR3: TGTGCCAGTAGTATTACCAGGGCCAACACTGAAGCTTTCTTT. Its translation: CASSITRANTEAFF.

This chain uses TRBV9 with TRBJ2-7; 11 bases agree with TRBD1. V lost 2 bases to trimming and J lost 4 bases; unmatched junction nucleotides: 11. Germline-derived CDR1 and CDR2 are SGDLS and YYNGEE. The CDR3 runs 17 residues. The CDR3 nucleotides read TGTGCCAGCAGCGTTTCGCAGCGGACAGGGGGCGCGTACGAGCAGTACTTC. Its translation: CASSVSQRTGGAYEQYF.

Concerning this clone: Within the sample, other DNA sequences also encode this same CDR3. The V gene is TRBV14, the J gene TRBJ2-5; D unresolved. The CDR3 runs 13 residues. Germline V gene data show CDR1 as SGHDN and CDR2 as FVKESK. Trimming pared 0 bases from V and 4 bases from J, leaving 6 bases between. Here the CDR3 DNA reads TGTGCCAGCAGCCAAGATCGAAGAGAGACCCAGTACTTC. Protein product: CASSQDRRETQYF.